This TCR beta chain derives from a study of T cell responses to AZD1222 COVID-19 vaccine. General study results and limits: Baseline antibody screening turned up just six seropositive AZD1222 recipients. Donors were chiefly white British, with a greater number of females, and clonal diversity was perhaps underestimated.

CDR1 is SGHTA and CDR2 is FQGNSA in the germline V gene. The CDR3 extends over 16 amino acids. With regard to this clone: What it recognizes is unknown. One junction end does not reproduce the germline sequence, and a read error may be involved.

It was second doses at about 4 or about 12 weeks that were pooled. Method: immunoSEQ multiplex PCR; TCRdb's copy keeps in-frame clones and lacks some. This sample carries roughly 120,000 clones, 85% to 90% of them seen once, and the ten largest clones take 17%. This material consisted of peripheral blood, taken 28 days after the second AZD1222 dose. The TCR originated in an adult who received the AZD1222 COVID-19 vaccine. The chain combines TRBV7-2 with TRBJ2-7; TRBD2 matches 14 bases. The chain's CDR3 is CASSLAGTSGGYEQYF. The CDR3 DNA reads TGTGCCAGCAGCCTAGCGGGGACTAGCGGGGGTTACGAGCAGTACTTC.